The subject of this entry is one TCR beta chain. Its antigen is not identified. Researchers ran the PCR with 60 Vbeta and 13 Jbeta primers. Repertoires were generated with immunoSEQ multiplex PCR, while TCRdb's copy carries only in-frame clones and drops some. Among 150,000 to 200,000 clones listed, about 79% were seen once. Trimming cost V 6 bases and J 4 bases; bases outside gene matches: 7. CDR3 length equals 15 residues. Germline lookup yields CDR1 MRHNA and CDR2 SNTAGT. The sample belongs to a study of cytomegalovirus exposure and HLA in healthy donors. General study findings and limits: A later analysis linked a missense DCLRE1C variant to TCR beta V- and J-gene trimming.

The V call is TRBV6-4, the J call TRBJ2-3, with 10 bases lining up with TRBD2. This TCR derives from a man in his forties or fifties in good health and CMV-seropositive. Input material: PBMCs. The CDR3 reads CASSSEAGGSDTQYF. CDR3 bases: TGTGCCAGCAGCTCTGAAGCGGGGGGGTCAGATACGCAGTATTTT.